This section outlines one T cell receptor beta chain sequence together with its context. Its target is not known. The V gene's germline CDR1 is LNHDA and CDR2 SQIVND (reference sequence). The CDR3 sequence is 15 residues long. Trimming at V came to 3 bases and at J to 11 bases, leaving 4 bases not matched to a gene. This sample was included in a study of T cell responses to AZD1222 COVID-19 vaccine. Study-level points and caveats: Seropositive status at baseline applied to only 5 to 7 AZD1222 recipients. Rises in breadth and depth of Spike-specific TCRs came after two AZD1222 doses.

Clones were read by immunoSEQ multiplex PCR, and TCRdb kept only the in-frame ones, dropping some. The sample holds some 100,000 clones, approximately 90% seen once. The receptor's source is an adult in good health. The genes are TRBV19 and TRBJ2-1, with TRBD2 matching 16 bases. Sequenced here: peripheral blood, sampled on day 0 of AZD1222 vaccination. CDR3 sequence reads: CASSMGTSGGVKQFF. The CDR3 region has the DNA TGTGCCAGTAGTATGGGGACTAGCGGGGGGGTTAAGCAGTTCTTC.